The rows below give T cell receptor beta chains drawn from one sample of a study of patients with pleural tuberculosis. TCRdb ran MiXCR on the reads and lists one entry per CDR3 protein. The sample consists of about 29,000 distinct CDR3 sequences, about 18% of them appearing once. Source material: peripheral blood. Receptors originate from a human donor with pleural tuberculosis. Each CDR3 is given with its conserved first and last residue. Each record gives: V gene, J gene, CDR3 protein.

V: TRBV5-4
J: TRBJ1-2
CDR3: CASREGIGTGTYGYTF

V: TRBV3-1
J: TRBJ2-1
CDR3: CASSPGTSGYGRFF

V: TRBV7-9
J: TRBJ2-7
CDR3: CASSYRDRAYEQYF

V: TRBV12-3/TRBV12-4
J: TRBJ1-5
CDR3: CASSLESHSNQPQHF

V: TRBV4-1
J: TRBJ1-2
CDR3: CASSQEIGVGGYTF

V: TRBV28
J: TRBJ2-3
CDR3: CASRTSGTSGFTDTQYF

V: TRBV20-1
J: TRBJ2-1
CDR3: CSARPGTGLGNEQFF

V: TRBV7-2
J: TRBJ2-2
CDR3: CASSFRARELFF

V: TRBV29-1
J: TRBJ1-1
CDR3: CSAGVSVTEAFF

V: TRBV7-8
J: TRBJ1-1
CDR3: CASSPGRLNTKAFF

V: TRBV6-1
J: TRBJ1-5
CDR3: CASRTPGHTPVGNQPQHF

V: TRBV25-1
J: TRBJ1-1
CDR3: CASSESGRGRQHTEAFF

V: TRBV27
J: TRBJ1-6
CDR3: CASSSTTSPLHF

V: TRBV19
J: TRBJ1-1
CDR3: CASSRAAGVGTEAFF

V: TRBV20-1
J: TRBJ2-3
CDR3: CSARLESDTQYF

V: TRBV12-3/TRBV12-4
J: TRBJ1-1
CDR3: CASSLPYPGTEAFF

V: TRBV6-2/TRBV6-3
J: TRBJ2-1
CDR3: CASSISSSYNEQFF

V: TRBV6-1
J: TRBJ2-5
CDR3: CASRPGVSETQYF

V: TRBV10-1
J: TRBJ2-3
CDR3: CASSLQVPTDTQYF

V: TRBV27
J: TRBJ1-5
CDR3: CASRQRGFNSNQPQHF

V: TRBV29-1
J: TRBJ2-1
CDR3: CSVEDPDRKSYNEQFF

V: TRBV7-2
J: TRBJ1-5
CDR3: CASSLGTRYSNQPQHF

V: TRBV20-1
J: TRBJ1-6
CDR3: CSARGSGPIYNSPLHF

V: TRBV2
J: TRBJ1-2
CDR3: CASSARYTGGASYGYTF

V: TRBV7-3
J: TRBJ1-1
CDR3: CASSLTGNTEAFF

V: TRBV11-2
J: TRBJ2-5
CDR3: CASSLVLGQGSIGTQYF

V: TRBV7-9
J: TRBJ1-5
CDR3: CASSWTGNQPQHF

V: TRBV6-1
J: TRBJ1-5
CDR3: CASCNSNQPQHF

V: TRBV20-1
J: TRBJ2-1
CDR3: CSASPGLAGGNEQFF

V: TRBV4-3
J: TRBJ1-3
CDR3: CASSRYRILSGNTIYF

V: TRBV27
J: TRBJ1-4
CDR3: CASRDLRVSNEKLFF

V: TRBV30
J: TRBJ2-3
CDR3: CAWTSGAASTDTQYF

V: TRBV7-9
J: TRBJ1-3
CDR3: CASSPRLISGNTIYF

V: TRBV28
J: TRBJ1-5
CDR3: CASRRDSGRGPQHF

V: TRBV14
J: TRBJ1-1
CDR3: CASSQDLWQVNTEAFF

V: TRBV6-1
J: TRBJ1-5
CDR3: CASTAETYQPQHF

V: TRBV28
J: TRBJ1-1
CDR3: CASTGIRGPFQNTEAFF

V: TRBV6-1
J: TRBJ2-1
CDR3: CASSHGVNEQFF

V: TRBV6-1
J: TRBJ2-5
CDR3: CASSPTGTGQTQETQYF

V: TRBV7-9
J: TRBJ1-2
CDR3: CASSLEALSRGYTF

V: TRBV20-1
J: TRBJ1-6
CDR3: CSARGRQISSLHF

V: TRBV2
J: TRBJ1-1
CDR3: CAIQNELGGTEAFF